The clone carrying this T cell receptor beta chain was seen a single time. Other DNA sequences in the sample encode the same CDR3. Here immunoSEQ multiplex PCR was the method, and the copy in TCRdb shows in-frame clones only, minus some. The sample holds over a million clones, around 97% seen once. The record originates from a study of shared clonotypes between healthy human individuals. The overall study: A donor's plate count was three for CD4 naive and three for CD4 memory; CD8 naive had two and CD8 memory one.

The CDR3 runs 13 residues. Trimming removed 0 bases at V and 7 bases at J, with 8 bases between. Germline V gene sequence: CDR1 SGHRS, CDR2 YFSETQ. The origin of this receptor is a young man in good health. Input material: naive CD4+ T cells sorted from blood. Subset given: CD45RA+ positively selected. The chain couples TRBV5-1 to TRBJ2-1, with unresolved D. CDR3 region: CASSLAGGNEQFF. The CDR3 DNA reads TGCGCCAGCAGCTTGGCCGGTGGAAATGAGCAGTTCTTC.